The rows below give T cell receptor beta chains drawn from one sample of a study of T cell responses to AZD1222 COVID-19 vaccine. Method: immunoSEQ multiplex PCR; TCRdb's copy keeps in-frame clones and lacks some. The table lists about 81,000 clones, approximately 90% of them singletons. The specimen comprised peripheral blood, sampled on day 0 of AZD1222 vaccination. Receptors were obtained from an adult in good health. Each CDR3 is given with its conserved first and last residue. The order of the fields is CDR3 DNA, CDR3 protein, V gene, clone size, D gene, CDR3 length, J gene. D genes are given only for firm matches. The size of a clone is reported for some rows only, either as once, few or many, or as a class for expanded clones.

DNA: TGCAGCGTTCCTCGACAGGGGCAGATGAACACTGAAGCTTTCTTT
CDR3: CSVPRQGQMNTEAFF
V: TRBV29-1
size: .
D: TRBD1
length: 15
J: TRBJ1-1

DNA: TGTGCCAGCACAACAGGGTCCTTTTACAATGAGCAGTTCTTC
CDR3: CASTTGSFYNEQFF
V: TRBV7-9
size: .
D: .
length: 14
J: TRBJ2-1

DNA: TGTGCCACCAGTGATTTTTCCAGCTCTTCCTACAATGAGCAGTTCTTC
CDR3: CATSDFSSSSYNEQFF
V: TRBV24-1
size: .
D: .
length: 16
J: TRBJ2-1

DNA: TGTGCCAGCAGCGTAGATACGGACAGTAAAAACTATGGCTACACCTTC
CDR3: CASSVDTDSKNYGYTF
V: TRBV9
size: .
D: .
length: 16
J: TRBJ1-2

DNA: TGTGCCAGCAGCGTGGCGAGGACTGAAGTTACAGATACGCAGTATTTT
CDR3: CASSVARTEVTDTQYF
V: TRBV9
size: .
D: .
length: 16
J: TRBJ2-3

DNA: TGTGCCAGCAGCCAGCTAGCGGGAGTTACCGGGGAGCTGTTTTTT
CDR3: CASSQLAGVTGELFF
V: TRBV7-2
size: .
D: TRBD2
length: 15
J: TRBJ2-2

DNA: TGTGCCATCAGTGAAGGGAGGAAAGGGGGTAGAACTGAAGCTTTCTTT
CDR3: CAISEGRKGGRTEAFF
V: TRBV10-3
size: .
D: .
length: 16
J: TRBJ1-1

DNA: TGTGCCAGCATCCTTAGCGGGAACGATGAGCAGTTCTTC
CDR3: CASILSGNDEQFF
V: TRBV11-2
size: .
D: TRBD2
length: 13
J: TRBJ2-1

DNA: TGTGCCAGCAGCCAAGCCCCCGGCAGGGGGACTGAAGCTTTCTTT
CDR3: CASSQAPGRGTEAFF
V: TRBV4-2
size: once
D: TRBD1
length: 15
J: TRBJ1-1

DNA: TGTGCCAGCAATTCACCCCCGATAGTCCACGAGCAGTACTTC
CDR3: CASNSPPIVHEQYF
V: TRBV7-2
size: .
D: .
length: 14
J: TRBJ2-7

DNA: TGCAGTGCTACATACACAGATACGCAGTATTTT
CDR3: CSATYTDTQYF
V: TRBV20-1
size: .
D: .
length: 11
J: TRBJ2-3

DNA: TGTGCCAGCACCACATCACTCGGACAGTATGGCTACACCTTC
CDR3: CASTTSLGQYGYTF
V: TRBV27
size: .
D: .
length: 14
J: TRBJ1-2

DNA: TGTGCCAGCAGTTACCATCAGGGGGGGGATCAGCCCCAGCATTTT
CDR3: CASSYHQGGDQPQHF
V: TRBV6-5
size: .
D: TRBD1
length: 15
J: TRBJ1-5

DNA: TGCGCCAGCAGCTTGGCCGTGGCAAGCACAGATACGCAGTATTTT
CDR3: CASSLAVASTDTQYF
V: TRBV5-1
size: .
D: .
length: 15
J: TRBJ2-3

DNA: TGTGCCAGCAGCACGGACAGGGAATTCGGCAATGAGCAGTTCTTC
CDR3: CASSTDREFGNEQFF
V: TRBV5-6
size: .
D: TRBD1
length: 15
J: TRBJ2-1

DNA: TGTGCCAGCAGCTTAGGTCCGGGAGGGGGCCAAGAGACCCAGTACTTC
CDR3: CASSLGPGGGQETQYF
V: TRBV7-6
size: .
D: TRBD2
length: 16
J: TRBJ2-5

DNA: TGTGCCAGTACCCTAGCGTTAAGCTCCTACAATGAGCAGTTCTTC
CDR3: CASTLALSSYNEQFF
V: TRBV19
size: .
D: .
length: 15
J: TRBJ2-1

DNA: TGTGCCAGCAGCCAGCCAGGTGGTAATGAAAAACTGTTTTTT
CDR3: CASSQPGGNEKLFF
V: TRBV28
size: .
D: .
length: 14
J: TRBJ1-4

DNA: TGTGCCAGCAGTTACTCGTCGGGCAGGGGGCCTGAAAAACTGTTTTTT
CDR3: CASSYSSGRGPEKLFF
V: TRBV6-5
size: .
D: TRBD1
length: 16
J: TRBJ1-4

DNA: TGCGCCAGCAGCCAAGATCGGGGGAAGCAGTACTTC
CDR3: CASSQDRGKQYF
V: TRBV4-1
size: .
D: .
length: 12
J: TRBJ2-7

DNA: TGTGCCAGCAGCTCATACCGCAATGAGCAGTTCTTC
CDR3: CASSSYRNEQFF
V: TRBV7-8
size: .
D: .
length: 12
J: TRBJ2-1

DNA: TGCGCCAGCAGCCAAGGAGACGGGGCGGGTGAAAAACTGTTTTTT
CDR3: CASSQGDGAGEKLFF
V: TRBV4-3
size: .
D: .
length: 15
J: TRBJ1-4

DNA: TGTGCCAGCTCAAGGACAGGGTTCCAAGAGACCCAGTACTTC
CDR3: CASSRTGFQETQYF
V: TRBV18
size: .
D: TRBD1
length: 14
J: TRBJ2-5

DNA: TGTGCCAGTCTAGCTCTGGCGGGCGCCGGGGAGCTGTTTTTT
CDR3: CASLALAGAGELFF
V: TRBV2
size: .
D: .
length: 14
J: TRBJ2-2

DNA: TGTGCTAGTGCCAACGGGGGGGCCCAAAACATTCAGTACTTC
CDR3: CASANGGAQNIQYF
V: TRBV12-5
size: .
D: TRBD2
length: 14
J: TRBJ2-4

DNA: TGTGCAAGTCGCCCCAGACAAGCGGGAGCGACCGGGGAGCTGTTTTTT
CDR3: CASRPRQAGATGELFF
V: TRBV12-2
size: .
D: .
length: 16
J: TRBJ2-2

DNA: TGTGCCAGTAGTATAGATGGGTCCATCTATAATTCACCCCTCCACTTT
CDR3: CASSIDGSIYNSPLHF
V: TRBV19
size: .
D: .
length: 16
J: TRBJ1-6

DNA: TGCGCCAGCAGTGATCCGACCTCCTACGAGCAGTACTTC
CDR3: CASSDPTSYEQYF
V: TRBV10-2
size: .
D: .
length: 13
J: TRBJ2-7

DNA: TGCGCCAGCAGCTCCGGGACTAGCGGTAAGAGCTCCTACAATGAGCAGTTCTTC
CDR3: CASSSGTSGKSSYNEQFF
V: TRBV5-1
size: .
D: TRBD2
length: 18
J: TRBJ2-1